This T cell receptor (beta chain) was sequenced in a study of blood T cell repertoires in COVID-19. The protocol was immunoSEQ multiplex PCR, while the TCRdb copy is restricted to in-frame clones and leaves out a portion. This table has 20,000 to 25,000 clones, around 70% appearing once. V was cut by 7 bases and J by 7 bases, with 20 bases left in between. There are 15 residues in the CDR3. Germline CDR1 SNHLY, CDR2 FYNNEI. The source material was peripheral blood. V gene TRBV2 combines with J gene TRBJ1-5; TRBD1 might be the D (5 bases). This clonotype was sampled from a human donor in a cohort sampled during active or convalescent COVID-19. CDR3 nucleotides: TGTGCCAGCAACCCTGAAGGAGGGGCGGAGCAGCCCCAGCATTTT. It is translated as CASNPEGGAEQPQHF.